The text below deals with one TCR beta chain. Its specificity is unknown. Amplified TCR beta CDR3 regions derived from RNA transcripts. When the TCR CDR3 underwent first-round RT-PCR, the HTBI primer set was used. In TCRdb, the multiplex PCR reads were re-called with MiXCR into one record per CDR3 protein. This repertoire shows 470,000 or so distinct CDR3 sequences, less than 25% found once; its top ten account for more than 20%. This sample stems from a study of T cells in Graves' hyperthyroidism and ophthalmopathy. Study conclusions and caveats: A 13 V-J model separated ophthalmopathy from stable hyperthyroidism. Most clonotypes expanded in the thyroid (above 0.001) were also present in blood.

The CDR3 has 16 residues. The germline V gene has CDR1 SGHAT and CDR2 FQNNGV. Trimming took 5 bases from V and 1 from J; bases not matched to a gene: 4. The sample comprised blood. The chain carries TRBV11-2 and TRBJ2-2; the match to TRBD2 covers 10 bases. The receptor's source is a man aged 18 to 29 with Graves' hyperthyroidism. The CDR3: CASSPLAGENTGELFF. As DNA, the CDR3 is TGTGCCAGCAGCCCCCTAGCGGGGGAGAACACCGGGGAGCTGTTTTTT.